This TCR beta chain was sequenced during a study of regulatory T cells in long-lasting Graves disease. In the study overall: Freshly diagnosed Graves' patients had used antithyroid drugs for under 3 months.

Both iRepertoire HTBI primers and Arm-PCR of CDR3 regions were used to build the TCR beta libraries. TCRdb analysed the multiplex PCR reads with MiXCR anew, one entry per CDR3 protein. The sample holds around 420,000 distinct CDR3 sequences, roughly a sixth seen once. The CDR3 length is 16 residues. Germline V gene lookup returns CDR1 SQVTM and CDR2 ANQGSEA. The junction had 17 bases not matched to a gene; V was cut back by 4 bases and J by 5 bases. Time point denoted: newly diagnosed GD, antithyroid drugs for less than 3 months. From RNA extracted from PBMCs, the TCR library was made. Sequenced here: peripheral blood mononuclear cells (PBMCs), sampled at new diagnosis, from a patient treated with antithyroid drugs. This sequence joins TRBV29-1 and TRBJ2-7; 7 nucleotides align to TRBD2. This receptor was obtained from a female donor with Graves disease. The CDR3 nucleotides read TGCAGCGTTGCCGGGACTATTGATGCGGGTGACCACGAGCAGTACTTC. The encoded protein is CSVAGTIDAGDHEQYF.